These 2 T cell receptor beta chains were sequenced from one sample in a study of blood T cells in healthy people across ages (dated by TCRdb to the mid-2010s). The library came from 5' RACE. TCRdb records Illumina HiSeq 2500 as the sequencer. A second PCR of about 6 to 12 cycles was run with a J-beta primer mix and a sample-barcoded 5' primer. TCRdb redid the processing of the public reads, applying fastp at Q25 and MiXCR, and retained in-frame beta chains. Every CDR3 protein is listed once, alongside the most common genes and DNA of its rows. The sample table shows some 550,000 distinct CDR3 sequences, and under 55% are seen once. About 22% of the sample lies in the top ten. The specimen sequenced was blood. These receptors came from a man aged 80 or over in good health.

The V gene is TRBV27, the J gene TRBJ2-1, with 8 bases fitting TRBD2. Trimming cost V 7 bases and J 4 bases; bases outside gene matches: 3. Germline V gene data show CDR1 as MNHEY and CDR2 as SMNVEV (reference sequence). The CDR3 covers 13 residues. CDR3 sequence (DNA): TGTGCCAGCAAAACTAGCGGATACAATGAGCAGTTCTTC. Encoded protein: CASKTSGYNEQFF.

This clonotype was observed a handful of times. The chain recombines TRBV24-1 with TRBJ1-1; unclear D gene. The germline V gene encodes CDR1 KGHDR and CDR2 SFDVKD. The CDR3 runs 19 residues. Trimming cost V 1 base and J 5 bases, with 25 bases left between them. CDR3 in amino acids: CATSDFPLGSHLQRTEAFF. Here the CDR3 DNA reads TGTGCCACCAGTGATTTTCCTCTCGGCAGCCACTTACAAAGGACTGAAGCTTTCTTT.